This T cell receptor (beta chain) emerged from a study of CD8 T cells in Susac syndrome. As to this clonotype: What it recognizes is unknown.

Whole-study findings and limits: The study recognized that its TCR sequencing and HLA analysis covered a relatively small number of individuals.

Germline assignment: CDR1 LGHDT and CDR2 YNNKEL (reference sequence). The V end was cut by 4 bases, the J end by 10 bases, with 17 bases between. This CDR3 is built from 14 residues. RNA totalling 0.5 to 1 ug underwent reverse transcription with random hexamers. A multiplex approach, immunoSEQ multiplex PCR, amplified TCR beta CDR3 across 54 Vbeta and 13 Jbeta. From the immunoSEQ multiplex PCR reads, TCRdb called clonotypes with MiXCR, one entry per CDR3 protein. The sample records approximately 260,000 distinct CDR3 sequences, 90% to 97% being singletons. The sequenced sample was CD4+ T cells from PBMCs. The TCR sequence derives from a human donor with Susac syndrome. V and J are TRBV3-1 and TRBJ2-1; either TRBD1 or TRBD2 may fit D (5 bases each). The CDR3 reads CASSLRDLGKEQFF. DNA for the CDR3: TGTGCCAGCAGCCTCAGGGACCTCGGGAAGGAGCAGTTCTTC.